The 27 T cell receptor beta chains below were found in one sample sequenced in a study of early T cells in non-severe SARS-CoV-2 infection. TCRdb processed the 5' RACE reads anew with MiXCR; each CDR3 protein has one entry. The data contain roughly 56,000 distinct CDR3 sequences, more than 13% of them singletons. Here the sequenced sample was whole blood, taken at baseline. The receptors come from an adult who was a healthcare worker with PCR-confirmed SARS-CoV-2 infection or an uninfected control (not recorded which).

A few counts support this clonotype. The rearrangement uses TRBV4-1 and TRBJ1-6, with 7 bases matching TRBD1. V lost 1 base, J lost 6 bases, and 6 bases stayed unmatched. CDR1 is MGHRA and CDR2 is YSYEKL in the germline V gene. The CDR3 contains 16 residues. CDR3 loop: CASSQGVGDSNSPLHF. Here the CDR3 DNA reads TGCGCCAGCAGCCAAGGGGTAGGGGACAGTAATTCACCCCTCCACTTT.

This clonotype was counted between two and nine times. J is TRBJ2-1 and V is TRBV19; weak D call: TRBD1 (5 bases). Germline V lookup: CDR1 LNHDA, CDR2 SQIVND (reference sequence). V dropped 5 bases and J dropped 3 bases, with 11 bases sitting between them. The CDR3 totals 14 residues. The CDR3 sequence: CASSPTGGYNEQFF. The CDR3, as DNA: TGTGCCAGTAGTCCTACAGGCGGCTACAATGAGCAGTTCTTC.

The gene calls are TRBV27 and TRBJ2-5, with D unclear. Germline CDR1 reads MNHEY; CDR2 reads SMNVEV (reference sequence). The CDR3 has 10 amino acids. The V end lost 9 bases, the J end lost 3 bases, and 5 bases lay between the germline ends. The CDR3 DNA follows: TGTGCCAGGATGGAAGAGACCCAGTACTTC. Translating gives CARMEETQYF.

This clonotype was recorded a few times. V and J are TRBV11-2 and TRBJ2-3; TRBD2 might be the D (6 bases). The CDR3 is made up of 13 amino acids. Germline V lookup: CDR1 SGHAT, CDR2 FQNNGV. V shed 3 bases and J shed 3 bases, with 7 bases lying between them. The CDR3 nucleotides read TGTGCCAGCAGCTTGGGGAGGACAGATACGCAGTATTTT. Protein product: CASSLGRTDTQYF.

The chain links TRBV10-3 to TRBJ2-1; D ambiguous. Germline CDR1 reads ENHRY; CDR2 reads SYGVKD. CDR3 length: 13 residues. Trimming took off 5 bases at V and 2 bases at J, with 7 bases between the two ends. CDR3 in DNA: TGTGCCATCAGTACTGATACCTACAATGAGCAGTTCTTC. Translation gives CAISTDTYNEQFF.

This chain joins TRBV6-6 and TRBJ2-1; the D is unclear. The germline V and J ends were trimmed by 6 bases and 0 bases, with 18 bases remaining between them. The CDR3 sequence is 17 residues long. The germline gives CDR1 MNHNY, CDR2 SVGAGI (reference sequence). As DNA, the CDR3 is TGTGCCAGCAGCCCTGTTCGTCTTTTTCGCTCCTACAATGAGCAGTTCTTC. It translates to CASSPVRLFRSYNEQFF.

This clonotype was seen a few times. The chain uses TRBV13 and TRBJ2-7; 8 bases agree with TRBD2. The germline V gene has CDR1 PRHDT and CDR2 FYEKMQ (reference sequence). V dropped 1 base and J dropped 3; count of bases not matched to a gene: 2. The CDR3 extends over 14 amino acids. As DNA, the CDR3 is TGTGCCAGCAGCTTAGCGGGGGGGGACTACGAGCAGTACTTC. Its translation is CASSLAGGDYEQYF.

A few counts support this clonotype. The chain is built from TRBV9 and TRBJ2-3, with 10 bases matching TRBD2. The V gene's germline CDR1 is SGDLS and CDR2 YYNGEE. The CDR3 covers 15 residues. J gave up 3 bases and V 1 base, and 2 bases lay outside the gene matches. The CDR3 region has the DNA TGTGCCAGCAGCGTAACTAGCGGGGCAACAGATACGCAGTATTTT. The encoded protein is CASSVTSGATDTQYF.

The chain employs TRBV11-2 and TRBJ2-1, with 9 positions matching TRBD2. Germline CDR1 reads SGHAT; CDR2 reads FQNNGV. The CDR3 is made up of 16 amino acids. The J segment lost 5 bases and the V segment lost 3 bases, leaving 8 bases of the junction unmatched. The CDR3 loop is CASSFPSGRPDNEQFF. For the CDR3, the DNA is TGTGCCAGCAGCTTCCCGAGCGGGAGGCCCGACAATGAGCAGTTCTTC.

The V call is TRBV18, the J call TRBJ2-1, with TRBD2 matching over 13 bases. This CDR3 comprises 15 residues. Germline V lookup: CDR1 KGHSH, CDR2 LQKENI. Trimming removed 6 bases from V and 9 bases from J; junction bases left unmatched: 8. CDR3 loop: CASSPTSGRASEQFF. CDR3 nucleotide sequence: TGTGCCAGCTCGCCCACTAGCGGGAGGGCTAGTGAGCAGTTCTTC.

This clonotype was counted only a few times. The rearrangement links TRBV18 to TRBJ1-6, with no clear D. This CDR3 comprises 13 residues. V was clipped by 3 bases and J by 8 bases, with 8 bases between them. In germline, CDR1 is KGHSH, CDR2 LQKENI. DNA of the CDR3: TGTGCCAGCTCACCGGCAGCGGATTCACCCCTCCACTTT. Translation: CASSPAADSPLHF.

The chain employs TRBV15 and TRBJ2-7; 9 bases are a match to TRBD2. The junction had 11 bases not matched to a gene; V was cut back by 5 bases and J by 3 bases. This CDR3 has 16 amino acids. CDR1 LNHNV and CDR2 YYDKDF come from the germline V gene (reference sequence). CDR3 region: CATSGSGGATSYEQYF. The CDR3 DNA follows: TGTGCCACCAGCGGTAGCGGGGGCGCAACCAGCTACGAGCAGTACTTC.

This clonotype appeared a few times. The CDR3 is CASSTGMGRSYNEQFF. Written as DNA, the CDR3 is TGTGCCAGCAGTACGGGGATGGGGAGGTCCTACAATGAGCAGTTCTTC. This chain connects TRBV27 to TRBJ2-1; D is perhaps TRBD2 (6 bases). The CDR3 contains 16 residues. CDR1 and CDR2 (germline): MNHEY, SMNVEV (reference sequence). V lost 5 bases and J lost 1, with 15 bases in between.

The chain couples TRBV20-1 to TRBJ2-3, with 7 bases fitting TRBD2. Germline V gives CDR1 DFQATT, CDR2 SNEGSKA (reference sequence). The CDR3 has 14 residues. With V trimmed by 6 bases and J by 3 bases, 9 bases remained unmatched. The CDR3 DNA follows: TGCAGTGCCAACTGGGCGGGAGATACAGATACGCAGTATTTT. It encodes CSANWAGDTDTQYF.

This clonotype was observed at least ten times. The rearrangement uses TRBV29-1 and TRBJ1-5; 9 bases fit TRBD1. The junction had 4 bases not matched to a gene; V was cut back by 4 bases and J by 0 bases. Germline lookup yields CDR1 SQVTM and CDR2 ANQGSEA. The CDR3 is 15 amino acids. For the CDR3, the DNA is TGCAGCGTTGCGGGACAGGGTGATAGCAATCAGCCCCAGCATTTT. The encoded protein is CSVAGQGDSNQPQHF.

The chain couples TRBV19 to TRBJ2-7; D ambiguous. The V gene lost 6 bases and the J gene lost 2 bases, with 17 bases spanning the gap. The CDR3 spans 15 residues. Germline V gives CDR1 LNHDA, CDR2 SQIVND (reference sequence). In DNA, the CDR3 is TGTGCCAGTAGCCAACCTTCAGCTAGGGCCTACGAGCAGTACTTC. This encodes CASSQPSARAYEQYF.

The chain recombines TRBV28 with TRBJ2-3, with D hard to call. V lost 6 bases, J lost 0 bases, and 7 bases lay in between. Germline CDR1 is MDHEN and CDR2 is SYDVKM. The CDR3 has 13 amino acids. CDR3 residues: CASRNPSTDTQYF. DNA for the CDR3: TGTGCCAGCAGGAATCCTAGCACAGATACGCAGTATTTT.

CDR3 nucleotides: TGTGCCAGCTCACCTTCTAGGGACAACAATGAAAAACTGTTTTTT. Protein product: CASSPSRDNNEKLFF. The chain joins TRBV18 to TRBJ1-4, with D perhaps TRBD1 (6 bases). Germline V CDR1 and CDR2: KGHSH, LQKENI. This CDR3 contains 15 residues. V was trimmed by 3 bases and J by 5 bases, leaving 13 bases between them.

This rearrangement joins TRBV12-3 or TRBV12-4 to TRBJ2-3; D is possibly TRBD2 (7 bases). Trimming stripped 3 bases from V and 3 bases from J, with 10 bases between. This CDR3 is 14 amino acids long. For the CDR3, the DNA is TGTGCCAGCAGTTTCGGGGGGCAAACAGATACGCAGTATTTT. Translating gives CASSFGGQTDTQYF.

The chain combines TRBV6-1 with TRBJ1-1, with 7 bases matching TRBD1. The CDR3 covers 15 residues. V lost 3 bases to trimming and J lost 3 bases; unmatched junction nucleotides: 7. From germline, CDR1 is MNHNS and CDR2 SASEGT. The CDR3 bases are TGTGCCAGCAGTGAGAACCCGACAGGGTACACTGAAGCTTTCTTT. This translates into CASSENPTGYTEAFF.

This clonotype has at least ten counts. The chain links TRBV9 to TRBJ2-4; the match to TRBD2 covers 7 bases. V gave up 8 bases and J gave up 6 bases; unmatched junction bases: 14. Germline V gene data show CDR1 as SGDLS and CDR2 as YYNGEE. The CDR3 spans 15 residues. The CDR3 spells CASGRATAVGNIQYF. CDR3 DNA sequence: TGTGCCAGTGGGAGGGCGACAGCCGTCGGAAACATTCAGTACTTC.

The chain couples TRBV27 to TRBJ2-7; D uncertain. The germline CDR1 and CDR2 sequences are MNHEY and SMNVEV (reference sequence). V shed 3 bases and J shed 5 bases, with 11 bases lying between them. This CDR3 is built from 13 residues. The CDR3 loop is CASSFRPFDEQYF. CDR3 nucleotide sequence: TGTGCCAGCAGTTTCCGACCTTTCGACGAGCAGTACTTC.

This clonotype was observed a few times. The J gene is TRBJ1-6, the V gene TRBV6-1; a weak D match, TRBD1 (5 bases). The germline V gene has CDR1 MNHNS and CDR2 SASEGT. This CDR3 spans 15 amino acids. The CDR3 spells CATRVEGLYNSPLHF. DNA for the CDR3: TGTGCAACCAGGGTAGAGGGGTTGTATAATTCACCCCTCCACTTT.

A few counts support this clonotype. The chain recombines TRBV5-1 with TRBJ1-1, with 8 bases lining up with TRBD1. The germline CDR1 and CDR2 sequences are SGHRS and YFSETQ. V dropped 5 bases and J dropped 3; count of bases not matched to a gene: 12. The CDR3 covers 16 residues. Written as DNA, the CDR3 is TGCGCCAGCAGGGTAATGACAGGGGTAATTGACACTGAAGCTTTCTTT. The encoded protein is CASRVMTGVIDTEAFF.

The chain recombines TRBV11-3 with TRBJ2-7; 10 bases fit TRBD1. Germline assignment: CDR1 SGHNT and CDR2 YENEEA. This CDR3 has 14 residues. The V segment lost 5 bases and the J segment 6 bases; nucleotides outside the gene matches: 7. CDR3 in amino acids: CASSPGTGAREQYF. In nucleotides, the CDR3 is TGTGCCAGCAGCCCCGGGACAGGGGCTCGCGAGCAGTACTTC.

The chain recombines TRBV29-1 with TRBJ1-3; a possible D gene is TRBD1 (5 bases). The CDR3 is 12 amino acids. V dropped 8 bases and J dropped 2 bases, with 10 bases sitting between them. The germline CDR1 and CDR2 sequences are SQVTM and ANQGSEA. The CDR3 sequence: CSTGTPGNTIYF. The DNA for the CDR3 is TGCAGCACCGGGACCCCTGGAAACACCATATATTTT. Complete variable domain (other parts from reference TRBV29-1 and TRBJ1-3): SAVISQKPSRDICQRGTSLTIQCQVDSQVTMMFWYRQQPGQSLTLIATANQGSEATYESGFVIDKFPISRPNLTFSTLTVSNMSPEDSSIYLCSTGTPGNTIYFGEGSWLTVV.

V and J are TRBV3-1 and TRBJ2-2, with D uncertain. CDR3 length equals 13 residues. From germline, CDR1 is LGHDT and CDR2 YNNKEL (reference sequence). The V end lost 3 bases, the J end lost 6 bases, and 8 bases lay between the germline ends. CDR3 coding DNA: TGTGCCAGCAGCCAGTTTCTGGCCGGGGAGCTGTTTTTT. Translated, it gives CASSQFLAGELFF. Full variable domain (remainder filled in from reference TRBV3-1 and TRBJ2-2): DTAVSQTPKYLVTQMGNDKSIKCEQNLGHDTMYWYKQDSKKFLKIMFSYNNKELIINETVPNRFSPKSPDKAHLNLHINSLELGDSAVYFCASSQFLAGELFFGEGSRLTVL.